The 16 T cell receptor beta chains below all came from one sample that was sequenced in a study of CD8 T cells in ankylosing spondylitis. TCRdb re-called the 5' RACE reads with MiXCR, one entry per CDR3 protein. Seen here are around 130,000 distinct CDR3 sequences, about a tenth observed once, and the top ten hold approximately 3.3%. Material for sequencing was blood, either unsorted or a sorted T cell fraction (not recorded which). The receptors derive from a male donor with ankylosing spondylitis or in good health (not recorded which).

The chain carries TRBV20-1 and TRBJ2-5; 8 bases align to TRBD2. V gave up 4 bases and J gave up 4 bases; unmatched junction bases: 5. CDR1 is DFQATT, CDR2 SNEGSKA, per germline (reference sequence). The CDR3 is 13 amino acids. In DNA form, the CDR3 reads TGCAGTGCTAAAAAGCGGGAGCGAGAGACCCAGTACTTC. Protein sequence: CSAKKRERETQYF.

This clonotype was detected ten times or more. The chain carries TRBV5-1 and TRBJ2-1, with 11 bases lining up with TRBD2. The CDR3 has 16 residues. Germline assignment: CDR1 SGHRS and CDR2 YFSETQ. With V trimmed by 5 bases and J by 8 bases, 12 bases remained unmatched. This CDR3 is CASRSGLADLLDEQFF. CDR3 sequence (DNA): TGCGCCAGCAGGTCGGGACTAGCGGACCTTTTGGATGAGCAGTTCTTC.

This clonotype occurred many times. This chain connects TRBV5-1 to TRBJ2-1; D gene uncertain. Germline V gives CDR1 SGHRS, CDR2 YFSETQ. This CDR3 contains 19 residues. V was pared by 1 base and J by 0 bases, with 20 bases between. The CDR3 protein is CASSLSSLFLVGSYNEQFF. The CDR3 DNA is TGCGCCAGCAGCTTGTCAAGCTTATTTTTGGTGGGCTCCTACAATGAGCAGTTCTTC.

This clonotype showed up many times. CDR3 sequence reads: CSATRQGASNYGYTF. Here the CDR3 DNA reads TGCAGTGCTACACGACAGGGGGCTAGTAACTATGGCTACACCTTC. The chain carries TRBV20-1 and TRBJ1-2; TRBD1 matches at 10 bases. The CDR3 is 15 residues long. Germline assignment: CDR1 DFQATT and CDR2 SNEGSKA (reference sequence). Trimming removed 4 bases from V and 1 base from J; junction bases left unmatched: 6.

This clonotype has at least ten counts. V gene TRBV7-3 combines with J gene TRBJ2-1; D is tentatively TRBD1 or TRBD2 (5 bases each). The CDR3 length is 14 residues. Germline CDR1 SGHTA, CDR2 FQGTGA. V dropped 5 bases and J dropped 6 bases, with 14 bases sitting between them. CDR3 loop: CASSKTWDVNEQFF. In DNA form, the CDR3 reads TGTGCCAGCAGCAAGACTTGGGACGTCAATGAGCAGTTCTTC.

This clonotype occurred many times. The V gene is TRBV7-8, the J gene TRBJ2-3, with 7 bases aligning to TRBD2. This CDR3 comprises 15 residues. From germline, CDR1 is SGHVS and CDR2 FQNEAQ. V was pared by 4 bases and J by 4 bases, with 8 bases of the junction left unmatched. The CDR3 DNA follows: TGTGCCAGCAGCTCCCGCGGCGGGAGTTCAGATACGCAGTATTTT. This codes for CASSSRGGSSDTQYF.

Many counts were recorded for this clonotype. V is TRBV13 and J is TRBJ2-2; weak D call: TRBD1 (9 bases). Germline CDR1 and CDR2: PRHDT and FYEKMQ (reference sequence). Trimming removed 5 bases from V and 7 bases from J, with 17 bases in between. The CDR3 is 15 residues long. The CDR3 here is CASSIAGQGIGELFF. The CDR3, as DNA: TGTGCCAGCAGCATAGCGGGACAGGGTATCGGGGAGCTGTTTTTT.

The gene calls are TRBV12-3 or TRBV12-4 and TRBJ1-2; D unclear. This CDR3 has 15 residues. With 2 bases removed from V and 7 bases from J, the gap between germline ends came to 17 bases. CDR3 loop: CASSLRVTEPCGYTF. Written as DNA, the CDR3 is TGTGCCAGCAGTTTAAGAGTGACTGAACCTTGTGGCTACACCTTC.

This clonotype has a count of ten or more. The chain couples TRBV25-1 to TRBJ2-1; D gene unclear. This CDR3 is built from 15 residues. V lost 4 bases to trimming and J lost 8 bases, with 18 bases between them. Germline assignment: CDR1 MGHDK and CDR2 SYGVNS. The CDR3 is CASSATGTQIYEQFF. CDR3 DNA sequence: TGTGCCAGCAGTGCGACGGGCACCCAGATCTATGAGCAGTTCTTC.

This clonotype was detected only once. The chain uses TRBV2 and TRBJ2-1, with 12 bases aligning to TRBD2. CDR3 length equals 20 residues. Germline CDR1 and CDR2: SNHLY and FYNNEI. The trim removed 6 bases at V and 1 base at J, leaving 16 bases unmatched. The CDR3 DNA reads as TGTGCCAGCAGGGGCCCTAGCGGGAGGGAGGGGGGATGGTCCTACAATGAGCAGTTCTTC. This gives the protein CASRGPSGREGGWSYNEQFF.

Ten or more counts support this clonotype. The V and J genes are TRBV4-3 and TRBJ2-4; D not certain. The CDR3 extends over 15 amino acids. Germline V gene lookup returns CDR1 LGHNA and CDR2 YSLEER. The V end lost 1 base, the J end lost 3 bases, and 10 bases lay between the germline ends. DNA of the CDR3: TGCGCCAGCAGCCAAGGAGTAACCCTCAAAAACATTCAGTACTTC. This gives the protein CASSQGVTLKNIQYF.

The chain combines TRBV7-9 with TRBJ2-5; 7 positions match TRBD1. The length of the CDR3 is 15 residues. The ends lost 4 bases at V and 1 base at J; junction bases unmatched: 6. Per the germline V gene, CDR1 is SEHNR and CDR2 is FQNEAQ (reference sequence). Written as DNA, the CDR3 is TGTGCCAGCAGCTATACAGGGGAATCCCAAGAGACCCAGTACTTC. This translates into CASSYTGESQETQYF.

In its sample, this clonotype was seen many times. CDR3 nucleotide sequence: TGTGCCAGCAGTGGACGGGCGAGGACAGATACGCAGTATTTT. Protein sequence: CASSGRARTDTQYF. The rearrangement uses TRBV6-1 and TRBJ2-3, with D hard to call. The CDR3 is 14 amino acids. Between the trimmed V and J ends, which lost 4 bases and 3 bases, there was a span of 11 bases. CDR1 is MNHNS and CDR2 is SASEGT in the germline V gene.

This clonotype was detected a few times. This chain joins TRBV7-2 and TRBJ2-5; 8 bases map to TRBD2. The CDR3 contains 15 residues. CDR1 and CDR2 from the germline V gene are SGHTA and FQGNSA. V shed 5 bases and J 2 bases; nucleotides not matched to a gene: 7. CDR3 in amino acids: CASSPVTSEQETQYF. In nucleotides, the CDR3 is TGTGCCAGCAGCCCAGTGACTAGCGAACAAGAGACCCAGTACTTC.

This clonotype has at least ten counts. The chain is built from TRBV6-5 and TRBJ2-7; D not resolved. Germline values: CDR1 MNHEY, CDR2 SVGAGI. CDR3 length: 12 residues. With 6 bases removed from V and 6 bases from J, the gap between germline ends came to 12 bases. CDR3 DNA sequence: TGTGCCAGCAGGTCCCCCCCCCGCGAGCAGTACTTC. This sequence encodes CASRSPPREQYF.

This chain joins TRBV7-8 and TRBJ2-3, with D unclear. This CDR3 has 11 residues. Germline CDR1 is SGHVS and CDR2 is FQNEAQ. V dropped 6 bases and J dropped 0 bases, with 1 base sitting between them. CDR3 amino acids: CASRSTDTQYF. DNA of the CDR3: TGTGCCAGCAGGAGCACAGATACGCAGTATTTT.